This T cell receptor (beta chain) was found in a study of T-cell reconstitution after alpha-beta-depleted transplantation in children. The length of the CDR3 is 14 residues. CDR1 SEHNR and CDR2 FQNEAQ come from the germline V gene (reference sequence). V lost 2 bases, J lost 8 bases, and 13 bases lay in between. This clonotype was counted at least ten times. Unique molecular identifiers were used in preparing the TCRbeta library. TCRdb processed the PCR reads anew with MiXCR; each CDR3 protein has one entry. The table lists 600,000 to 700,000 distinct CDR3 sequences, about 15% of them singletons. The sample here was PBMCs from the stem cell graft donor, taken from the stem cell graft. The rearrangement uses TRBV7-9 and TRBJ2-1; D is undetermined. The source is a human donor who donated a stem cell graft to a child with acute myeloid leukemia. The CDR3 reads CASSLPNAGYEQFF. The CDR3 nucleotides read TGTGCCAGCAGCTTACCAAACGCAGGCTATGAGCAGTTCTTC.